Below are 28 T cell receptor beta chains sequenced from a single sample in a study of cytomegalovirus exposure and HLA in healthy donors. PCR employed 60 Vbeta and 13 Jbeta primers. The assay was immunoSEQ multiplex PCR, and TCRdb's table has in-frame clones only and misses some. The sample yields roughly 190,000 clones, 81% seen once. The sample comprised PBMCs. These receptors were obtained from a man aged 45-65 years in good health and CMV-seronegative.

The V and J genes are TRBV11-2 and TRBJ2-2, with a possible D match to TRBD1 (6 bases). In germline, CDR1 is SGHAT, CDR2 FQNNGV. The CDR3 runs to 16 residues. Trimming shortened V by 2 bases and J by 4 bases, and 14 bases separated the two germline ends. In DNA, the CDR3 is TGTGCCAGCAGCTTAATAATGCAGGGGAGCACCGGGGAGCTGTTTTTT. Protein: CASSLIMQGSTGELFF.

The J gene is TRBJ2-6, the V gene TRBV27; the D gene is possibly TRBD1 (6 bases). Between the trimmed V and J ends, which lost 0 bases and 0 bases, there was a span of 9 bases. Germline CDR1 and CDR2: MNHEY and SMNVEV (reference sequence). This CDR3 is built from 17 residues. CDR3 amino acids: CASSLSPGVSGANVLTF. The CDR3 nucleotides are TGTGCCAGCAGTTTATCCCCAGGGGTCTCTGGGGCCAACGTCCTGACTTTC.

The chain links TRBV2 to TRBJ1-2; TRBD1 matches at 8 bases. This CDR3 spans 15 amino acids. The germline V gene encodes CDR1 SNHLY and CDR2 FYNNEI. Trimming at V came to 6 bases and at J to 8 bases, leaving 14 bases not matched to a gene. CDR3 nucleotide sequence: TGTGCCAGCAGAGATTGGACAGGGCTAATTCGCGGCTACACCTTC. Translating gives CASRDWTGLIRGYTF. Full variable domain (rest looked up from reference TRBV2 and TRBJ1-2): EPEVTQTPSHQVTQMGQEVILRCVPISNHLYFYWYRQILGQKVEFLVSFYNNEISEKSEIFDDQFSVERPDGSNFTLKIRSTKLEDSAMYFCASRDWTGLIRGYTFGSGTRLTVV.

The rearrangement uses TRBV7-9 and TRBJ2-1; no clear D. Germline V gives CDR1 SEHNR, CDR2 FQNEAQ (reference sequence). V lost 1 base and J lost 1, with 11 bases in between. The CDR3 sequence is 16 residues long. Here the CDR3 reads CASSLELGSSYNEQFF. In DNA, the CDR3 is TGTGCCAGCAGCTTAGAGTTGGGCAGTTCCTACAATGAGCAGTTCTTC.

V and J are TRBV30 and TRBJ2-5, with 7 bases that match TRBD2. V gave up 6 bases and J gave up 10 bases; unmatched junction bases: 14. This CDR3 is 13 amino acids long. Germline lookup yields CDR1 GTSNPN and CDR2 SVGIG (reference sequence). CDR3 DNA sequence: TGTGCCTGTGTGGCGACGATGGGGAGGGTCCAGTACTTC. Its protein product is CACVATMGRVQYF.

The chain recombines TRBV5-5 with TRBJ1-5; a possible D gene is TRBD1 (5 bases). The V gene lost 2 bases and the J gene lost 0 bases, with 9 bases spanning the gap. The germline gives CDR1 SGHKS, CDR2 YYEKEE (reference sequence). The CDR3 loop spans 15 amino acids. The DNA of the CDR3 is TGTGCCAGCAGCTTCGTAGGGGCTAGCAATCAGCCCCAGCATTTT. It translates to CASSFVGASNQPQHF.

The gene calls are TRBV19 and TRBJ2-7, with D perhaps matching TRBD1 (6 bases). Germline V gene lookup returns CDR1 LNHDA and CDR2 SQIVND (reference sequence). The V end was cut by 4 bases, the J end by 5 bases, with 18 bases between. The CDR3 spans 15 residues. This chain's CDR3 is CASSRGTSPSHEQYF. CDR3 bases: TGTGCCAGTAGTAGGGGGACATCCCCTTCCCACGAGCAGTACTTC.

The chain combines TRBV9 with TRBJ2-3; D is uncertain. Germline lookup yields CDR1 SGDLS and CDR2 YYNGEE. The CDR3 consists of 15 residues. V was clipped by 3 bases and J by 6 bases, with 17 bases between them. The CDR3 DNA sequence: TGTGCCAGCAGCGGGGCATCCCCCGCCCGCGATACGCAGTATTTT. This encodes CASSGASPARDTQYF.

The V call is TRBV6-5, the J call TRBJ2-7; D possibly corresponds to TRBD1 (6 bases). Germline CDR1 reads MNHEY; CDR2 reads SVGAGI. V lost 7 bases to trimming and J lost 6 bases, with 16 bases between them. The CDR3 is 13 amino acids. CDR3 sequence: CASMRNTGSEQYF. The CDR3 DNA reads as TGTGCCAGCATGCGGAATACAGGGAGCGAGCAGTACTTC.

A few counts support this clone. The rearrangement links TRBV5-5 to TRBJ1-4, with 9 bases fitting TRBD1. The ends lost 1 base at V and 4 bases at J; junction bases unmatched: 2. The CDR3 runs 15 residues. CDR1 SGHKS and CDR2 YYEKEE come from the germline V gene (reference sequence). In nucleotides, the CDR3 is TGTGCCAGCAGCTTGAGGGACAGGGATAATGAAAAACTGTTTTTT. Its protein product is CASSLRDRDNEKLFF.

The rearrangement uses TRBV4-2 and TRBJ1-5; the match to TRBD1 covers 8 bases. Unmatched junction bases numbered 4, after V lost 1 base and J lost 5 bases. The CDR3 is 15 residues long. Germline V gene lookup returns CDR1 LGHNA and CDR2 YNFKEQ. In DNA form, the CDR3 reads TGTGCCAGCAGCCAAGGCAGGGGGCTTGATCAGCCCCAGCATTTT. It is translated as CASSQGRGLDQPQHF.

The J gene is TRBJ2-5, the V gene TRBV7-9, with TRBD1 matching over 8 bases. Germline trimming cut 4 bases from V and 5 bases from J; bases unmatched to any gene: 6. The CDR3 consists of 14 residues. Germline V gene data show CDR1 as SEHNR and CDR2 as FQNEAQ (reference sequence). The CDR3 nucleotides are TGTGCCAGCAGCTCGCTCAGGGGGCCGGAGACCCAGTACTTC. This encodes CASSSLRGPETQYF.

The J gene is TRBJ1-5, the V gene TRBV7-9; 8 bases fit TRBD1. Trimming at V came to 3 bases and at J to 2 bases, leaving 6 bases not matched to a gene. This CDR3 contains 16 residues. Germline V gene data show CDR1 as SEHNR and CDR2 as FQNEAQ (reference sequence). CDR3 in amino acids: CASSFDRGAGNQPQHF. The CDR3 region has the DNA TGTGCCAGCAGCTTTGACAGGGGAGCGGGCAATCAGCCCCAGCATTTT.

The V and J genes are TRBV18 and TRBJ1-2; 7 bases fit TRBD1. V shed 1 base, J shed 0 bases, and the junction held 5 bases outside the gene matches. The CDR3 has 16 residues. In germline, CDR1 is KGHSH, CDR2 LQKENI. The CDR3 bases are TGTGCCAGCTCACCACGGCGGGACAGCGCTAACTATGGCTACACCTTC. Its protein is CASSPRRDSANYGYTF.

A note on this clone: At the DNA level, this CDR3 is encoded by other sequences in the same sample as well. The CDR3 sequence: CASSPGTYTDTQYF. The CDR3, as DNA: TGTGCCAGCAGCCCCGGGACTTACACAGATACGCAGTATTTT. The V gene is TRBV9, the J gene TRBJ2-3; D is perhaps TRBD2 (6 bases). CDR3 length equals 14 residues. V was shortened by 4 bases and J by 2 bases, with 11 bases between the two germline ends. CDR1 and CDR2 from the germline V gene are SGDLS and YYNGEE.

V is TRBV4-3 and J is TRBJ1-3; TRBD1 is a possible D gene (6 bases). Trimming took 0 bases from V and 5 from J, leaving 11 bases between them. Germline CDR1 LGHNA, CDR2 YSLEER. This CDR3 region has 15 residues. The CDR3 bases are TGCGCCAGCAGCCAAGAAGGGCAGGGGCGAAACACCATATATTTT. It translates to CASSQEGQGRNTIYF.

This chain connects TRBV7-9 to TRBJ1-5, with 10 positions matching TRBD1. The CDR3 spans 17 residues. With 6 bases clipped from V and 7 bases from J, the junction kept 15 bases outside the gene matches. Germline values: CDR1 SEHNR, CDR2 FQNEAQ (reference sequence). CDR3 sequence reads: CASRIVPGQGFGQPQHF. The DNA for the CDR3 is TGTGCCAGCAGAATAGTCCCGGGACAGGGGTTTGGGCAGCCCCAGCATTTT.

This chain joins TRBV11-2 and TRBJ2-7; 10 positions match TRBD2. V shed 5 bases, J shed 3 bases, and the junction held 7 bases outside the gene matches. The CDR3 runs to 15 residues. Germline values: CDR1 SGHAT, CDR2 FQNNGV. As DNA, the CDR3 is TGTGCCAGCAGCCTGCAGGAGCGGGGGGGCTACGAGCAGTACTTC. This translates into CASSLQERGGYEQYF.

V is TRBV18 and J is TRBJ1-1; 9 bases align to TRBD1. The germline V gene encodes CDR1 KGHSH and CDR2 LQKENI. This CDR3 comprises 16 residues. The junction had 7 bases not matched to a gene; V was cut back by 4 bases and J by 1 base. The CDR3 DNA sequence: TGTGCCAGCTCACAACCGGGACAGGGATCGAACACTGAAGCTTTCTTT. Protein: CASSQPGQGSNTEAFF.

This clone has just one count. The chain joins TRBV4-2 to TRBJ2-7; 9 positions agree with TRBD1. V shed 0 bases and J 0 bases; nucleotides not matched to a gene: 3. The germline V gene encodes CDR1 LGHNA and CDR2 YNFKEQ. The CDR3 totals 16 residues. CDR3 nucleotides: TGTGCCAGCAGCCAAGATTGGACAGGGGACTCCTACGAGCAGTACTTC. Its protein product is CASSQDWTGDSYEQYF.

The count of this clone is one. The V and J genes are TRBV2 and TRBJ2-2, with TRBD1 matching 7 bases. The CDR3 contains 15 residues. CDR1 SNHLY and CDR2 FYNNEI come from the germline V gene. After removal of 5 bases from V and 6 bases from J, the junction contained 9 bases not matched to a gene. DNA for the CDR3: TGTGCCAGCAGTCCTTCGACAGGGCGAGCCGGGGAGCTGTTTTTT. Residues: CASSPSTGRAGELFF.

The chain uses TRBV5-1 and TRBJ1-2; D is undetermined. V gave up 0 bases and J gave up 6 bases, with 15 bases separating them. CDR3 length: 15 amino acids. Germline V lookup: CDR1 SGHRS, CDR2 YFSETQ. CDR3 coding DNA: TGCGCCAGCAGCTTGGAGACGGGGAGGGTAAATGGCTACACCTTC. It specifies CASSLETGRVNGYTF. The full variable domain, with the rest looked up from reference TRBV5-1 and TRBJ1-2, is KAGVTQTPRYLIKTRGQQVTLSCSPISGHRSVSWYQQTPGQGLQFLFEYFSETQRNKGNFPGRFSGRQFSNSRSEMNVSTLELGDSALYLCASSLETGRVNGYTFGSGTRLTVV.

This chain uses TRBV9 with TRBJ1-1, with D unresolved. The CDR3 length is 14 residues. The germline V gene has CDR1 SGDLS and CDR2 YYNGEE. The V and J ends lost 0 bases and 3 bases respectively, with 9 bases between them. The CDR3 nucleotides read TGTGCCAGCAGCGTAGGGGGAGAGTACACTGAAGCTTTCTTT. Amino acids: CASSVGGEYTEAFF.

The chain has TRBV11-3 and TRBJ2-7, with 10 nucleotides matching TRBD1. Germline trimming cut 4 bases from V and 3 bases from J; bases unmatched to any gene: 6. CDR1 is SGHNT, CDR2 YENEEA, per germline. This CDR3 spans 15 amino acids. The DNA for the CDR3 is TGTGCCAGCAGCTCAACCGGGACAGGGGTCTACGAGCAGTACTTC. It is translated as CASSSTGTGVYEQYF.

The chain employs TRBV7-2 and TRBJ2-3, with D possibly TRBD1 on 5 matching bases. This CDR3 comprises 15 residues. Trimming took 4 bases from V and 3 from J, leaving 14 bases between them. Germline CDR1 SGHTA, CDR2 FQGNSA. CDR3 in DNA: TGTGCCAGCAGCTCAGACAGTATGAGGACAGATACGCAGTATTTT. Protein: CASSSDSMRTDTQYF.

This clone was recorded a few times. This sequence joins TRBV5-1 and TRBJ1-3; D is ambiguous. Germline assignment: CDR1 SGHRS and CDR2 YFSETQ. This CDR3 has 14 amino acids. V was shortened by 0 bases and J by 0 bases, with 4 bases between the two germline ends. CDR3 DNA sequence: TGCGCCAGCAGCTTGGAGAGCTCTGGAAACACCATATATTTT. Its protein is CASSLESSGNTIYF. Together with reference TRBV5-1 and TRBJ1-3, the CDR3 gives the full variable domain: KAGVTQTPRYLIKTRGQQVTLSCSPISGHRSVSWYQQTPGQGLQFLFEYFSETQRNKGNFPGRFSGRQFSNSRSEMNVSTLELGDSALYLCASSLESSGNTIYFGEGSWLTVV.

The chain has TRBV4-3 and TRBJ2-3; 10 bases align to TRBD2. The germline CDR1 and CDR2 sequences are LGHNA and YSLEER. V lost 0 bases, J lost 3 bases, and 6 bases stayed unmatched. The CDR3 consists of 17 residues. The CDR3 spells CASSQEATSGLTDTQYF. The CDR3 bases are TGCGCCAGCAGCCAAGAGGCGACTAGCGGGTTAACAGATACGCAGTATTTT.

V and J are TRBV7-3 and TRBJ2-2; weak D call: TRBD2 (5 bases). Germline V lookup: CDR1 SGHTA, CDR2 FQGTGA. The CDR3 length is 16 residues. The ends were cut back, 4 bases at V and 6 bases at J, with 18 bases in the middle. The CDR3 coding sequence is TGTGCCAGCAGCTATCCCCCTGGACTGGGCCCCGGGGAGCTGTTTTTT. Translating it yields CASSYPPGLGPGELFF.